This is a list of T cell receptor beta chains from one sample in a study of T cell repertoires in cytomegalovirus infection. TCRdb passed the reads through MiXCR, listing each CDR3 protein once. The sample contains under 500,000 distinct CDR3 sequences, about two fifths of which appear only once. Antigen specificity for these receptors is unknown. The starting material was cultured PBMCs, obtained from culture after CMV antigen stimulation. The receptors come from a human donor in good health (CMV status not recorded). Some clones in this sample may be carry-over from other donors' samples. The CDR3 runs from the conserved cysteine through the conserved F or W. D genes are given only for firm matches. The size of a clone is reported for some rows only, either as once, few or many, or as a class for expanded clones.

V	size	J	D	DNA	CDR3
TRBV28	-	TRBJ2-3	TRBD2	TGTGCCAGCAGTTTACTAGCGGGAGGGCCCCCGGCAGATACGCAGTATTTT	CASSLLAGGPPADTQYF
TRBV4-3	-	TRBJ1-6	-	TGCGCCAGCAGCCAAAACCGGGTGAGGGCCACCTACCTCCACTTT	CASSQNRVRATYLHF
TRBV10-3	-	TRBJ2-5	TRBD1	TGTGCCATCAGTGAGTCAACGGGGACAGGGGGCTTTGAGACCCAGTACTTC	CAISESTGTGGFETQYF
TRBV15	-	TRBJ1-1	TRBD1	TGTGCCACCAGCGGGCGACAGGGGGCGAACACTGAAGCTTTCTTT	CATSGRQGANTEAFF
TRBV28	-	TRBJ1-1	TRBD1	TGTGCCTGTACAGGGGTAGGGGACACTGAAGCTTTCTTT	CACTGVGDTEAFF
TRBV4-3	few	TRBJ2-1	TRBD2	TGCGCCAGCAGCCAAGGTTTGGGGGGGAGCTCCTACAATGAGCAGTTCTTC	CASSQGLGGSSYNEQFF
TRBV7-9	-	TRBJ2-6	-	TGTGCCAGCAGCTCCTGGAGTCCCTCTGGGGCCAACGTCCTGACTTTC	CASSSWSPSGANVLTF
TRBV7-8	few	TRBJ2-1	-	TGTGCCAGCAGCGCCCGACTAGTAGTGGATGAGCAGTTCTTC	CASSARLVVDEQFF
TRBV7-8	-	TRBJ2-2	TRBD2	TGTGCCAGCAGCTTAGAGCCGGGACTAAAGAACACCGGGGAGCTGTTTTTT	CASSLEPGLKNTGELFF
TRBV29-1	-	TRBJ2-3	-	TGCAGCGTCACGAGGGGAGATTCTACAGATACGCAGTATTTT	CSVTRGDSTDTQYF
TRBV12-3/TRBV12-4	few	TRBJ2-7	-	TGTGCCAGCAGTTCAACACACGGGGTATCCTACGAGCAGTACTTC	CASSSTHGVSYEQYF
TRBV4-1	-	TRBJ1-5	TRBD1	TGCGCCAGCAGCCAAGAGGACAGGTCCGAAAATCAGCCCCAGCATTTT	CASSQEDRSENQPQHF
TRBV7-2	few	TRBJ2-1	TRBD1	TGTGCCAGCAGCTCAACCGGGACAGGGGGCTACAATGAGCAGTTCTTC	CASSSTGTGGYNEQFF